This T cell receptor beta chain was sequenced for a study of cytomegalovirus exposure and HLA in healthy donors. Primers included in the PCR were 60 Vbeta and 13 Jbeta primers. The data were produced by immunoSEQ multiplex PCR, yet TCRdb's version contains in-frame clones alone and is incomplete. The repertoire holds over 150,000 clones, with around 77% as singletons. V dropped 1 base and J dropped 0 bases, with 20 bases sitting between them. The CDR3 covers 19 residues. Germline CDR1 and CDR2: SGHNT and YYREEE (reference sequence). The receptor was isolated from a man in his 60s in good health and CMV-seronegative. Sequenced input: PBMCs. V and J are TRBV5-4 and TRBJ2-1; a possible D gene is TRBD2 (6 bases). Here the CDR3 reads CASSLLGGQAGSSYNEQFF. As DNA, the CDR3 is TGTGCCAGCAGCTTGCTGGGGGGTCAAGCCGGAAGCTCCTACAATGAGCAGTTCTTC.